Following are 10 T cell receptor beta chains from one sample sequenced in a study of blood T cell repertoires in COVID-19 (dated by TCRdb to the early 2020s). The library was built by means of the immunoSEQ multiplex PCR assay. The source is immuneACCESS, and TCRdb retained only in-frame sequences with V and J called. Part of the clones is not carried over; for the studies checked, unresolved V genes explain less than half of this, and the remainder is unexplained. This sample lists nearly 90,000 clones; 88% were detected once. The top ten clones comprise roughly 0.43% of the sample. Sequenced input: peripheral blood. These receptors originate from a man in his 60s with acute or convalescent COVID-19.

The J gene is TRBJ2-3, the V gene TRBV3-1 (or the pseudogene TRBV3-2); D is uncertain. Trimming removed 4 bases from V and 5 bases from J, with 10 bases in between. This CDR3 has 13 amino acids. Germline CDR1 is LGHDT and CDR2 is YNNKEL (reference sequence). The CDR3 loop is CASSRDPGDTQYF. The CDR3 nucleotides are TGTGCCAGCAGCCGAGACCCCGGAGATACGCAGTATTTT.

V and J are TRBV5-1 and TRBJ1-3, with 7 bases aligning to TRBD1. CDR1 is SGHRS, CDR2 YFSETQ, per germline. Unmatched junction bases numbered 3, after V lost 0 bases and J lost 3 bases. The CDR3 totals 15 residues. The CDR3 is CASSLEGARGNTIYF. CDR3 in DNA: TGCGCCAGCAGCTTGGAGGGGGCTCGTGGAAACACCATATATTTT. The full variable domain, in which reference TRBV5-1 and TRBJ1-3 provide the parts outside the CDR3, is KAGVTQTPRYLIKTRGQQVTLSCSPISGHRSVSWYQQTPGQGLQFLFEYFSETQRNKGNFPGRFSGRQFSNSRSEMNVSTLELGDSALYLCASSLEGARGNTIYFGEGSWLTVV.

The chain uses TRBV7-3 and TRBJ2-2, with TRBD2 matching over 13 bases. Germline lookup yields CDR1 SGHTA and CDR2 FQGTGA. The CDR3 has 16 amino acids. V was pared by 4 bases and J by 7 bases, with 6 bases of the junction left unmatched. CDR3 residues: CASSSEGLAGVGELFF. The DNA of the CDR3 is TGTGCCAGCAGCTCAGAAGGACTAGCGGGAGTCGGGGAGCTGTTTTTT.

The rearrangement links TRBV6-5 to TRBJ1-2, with 8 bases identical to TRBD1. V was pared by 5 bases and J by 7 bases, with 12 bases of the junction left unmatched. This CDR3 has 15 amino acids. Per germline, CDR1 MNHEY and CDR2 SVGAGI. CDR3 protein: CASSPPGPGGLGYTF. In nucleotides, the CDR3 is TGTGCCAGCAGTCCCCCTGGTCCAGGGGGCCTTGGCTACACCTTC.

The chain employs TRBV5-1 and TRBJ2-3, with 13 bases identical to TRBD2. Germline loops: CDR1 SGHRS, CDR2 YFSETQ. The V and J ends lost 1 base and 0 bases, in that order; junction bases with no gene match: 5. The CDR3 sequence is 18 residues long. In DNA form, the CDR3 reads TGCGCCAGCAGCTTGATCGGGACTAGCGGGGTTAGCACAGATACGCAGTATTTT. Translated: CASSLIGTSGVSTDTQYF.

This chain connects TRBV15 to TRBJ1-2, with D maybe TRBD1 (6 bases). Germline CDR1 LNHNV, CDR2 YYDKDF (reference sequence). This CDR3 has 14 residues. V lost 5 bases and J 0 bases, leaving 10 bases between the germline ends. The DNA of the CDR3 is TGTGCCACCAGCCGGGACAATGCTAACTATGGCTACACCTTC. It translates to CATSRDNANYGYTF.

The gene calls are TRBV7-8 and TRBJ1-6, with 9 bases matching TRBD1. J gave up 1 base and V 5 bases, and 12 bases lay outside the gene matches. This CDR3 spans 19 amino acids. Germline lookup yields CDR1 SGHVS and CDR2 FQNEAQ. CDR3 amino acids: CASSPPGTGFRSYNSPLHF. The CDR3 DNA reads as TGTGCCAGCAGCCCGCCCGGGACAGGGTTTCGTTCCTATAATTCACCCCTCCACTTT.

Turning to this clone: Other DNA sequences in the same sample also yield this CDR3. V usage is TRBV10-3 and J usage is TRBJ2-1; the match to TRBD2 covers 7 bases. This CDR3 comprises 15 residues. V lost 0 bases and J lost 7; bases outside the gene matches: 6. Germline CDR1 is ENHRY and CDR2 is SYGVKD. CDR3 in amino acids: CAISESAGFRNEQFF. The CDR3 DNA is TGTGCCATCAGTGAGTCAGCGGGATTCCGGAATGAGCAGTTCTTC.

The chain joins TRBV5-1 to TRBJ2-7; a weak D match, TRBD1 (6 bases). The V and J ends lost 0 bases and 7 bases respectively, with 14 bases between them. This CDR3 comprises 14 residues. Germline V gene lookup returns CDR1 SGHRS and CDR2 YFSETQ. The CDR3 reads CASSLEGVLWEQYF. The CDR3 DNA follows: TGCGCCAGCAGCTTGGAGGGGGTTTTGTGGGAGCAGTACTTC.

This clone was found once. The CDR3 DNA follows: TGTGCCAGCAGCTTAGCCCTGCGGCAGGGAATGTCCGGCGAGCAGTACTTC. Encoded protein: CASSLALRQGMSGEQYF. This chain uses TRBV7-2 with TRBJ2-7, with D maybe TRBD1 (5 bases). The ends were cut back, 0 bases at V and 6 bases at J, with 21 bases in the middle. Germline loops: CDR1 SGHTA, CDR2 FQGNSA. CDR3 length: 17 amino acids.